Below, one TCR beta chain is given with its context. It was into CD45RA+ naive and CD45RA-negative memory subsets that the CD4+ cells were split. The CDR3 loop spans 13 amino acids. Trimming left V 3 bases short and J 7 bases short, with 10 bases between. The germline CDR1 and CDR2 sequences are KGHSH and LQKENI. This specimen belongs to a study of shared clonotypes between healthy human individuals. In the study overall: Donors consisted of two women and a few men between 18 and 49.

Assay: immunoSEQ multiplex PCR; the TCRdb copy retains only in-frame clones and omits some. The table lists about 1 million clones, more than 60% of them singletons. The chain recombines TRBV18 with TRBJ1-5; D gene unclear. The material sequenced was memory CD4+ T cells sorted from blood. Documented subset: CD45RA-negative fraction. The TCR originated in a man aged 18-30 years in good health. The CDR3 sequence: CASSPGGKQPQHF. CDR3 nucleotides: TGTGCCAGCTCACCGGGCGGGAAACAGCCCCAGCATTTT. Drawing the rest from reference TRBV18 and TRBJ1-5, the complete variable domain is NAGVMQNPRHLVRRRGQEARLRCSPMKGHSHVYWYRQLPEEGLKFMVYLQKENIIDESGMPKERFSAEFPKEGPSILRIQQVVRGDSAAYFCASSPGGKQPQHFGDGTRLSIL.